Here is one TCR beta chain with its context. The antigen remains unidentified. Other nucleotide sequences in the sample specify the same CDR3. CDR3 length equals 13 residues. The germline V gene encodes CDR1 KGHSH and CDR2 LQKENI. The J segment lost 7 bases and the V segment lost 3 bases, leaving 0 bases of the junction unmatched. The data stem from a study of shared clonotypes between healthy human individuals. Study-level results: Naive subsets usually exceeded memory subsets in estimated richness.

The data were produced by immunoSEQ multiplex PCR, yet TCRdb's version contains in-frame clones alone and is incomplete. The profile shows about 380,000 clones, 90% to 98% of them singletons. The sequence came from a man aged 25 to 40 in good health. Sequences were obtained from memory CD8+ T cells sorted from blood. Subset in this sample: CD45RO+ cells pooled with CCR7-negative TemRA cells. V is TRBV18 and J is TRBJ1-4; 9 bases are shared with TRBD1. The CDR3 here is CASSPGQGEKLFF. CDR3 coding DNA: TGTGCCAGCTCACCGGGACAGGGTGAAAAACTGTTTTTT.